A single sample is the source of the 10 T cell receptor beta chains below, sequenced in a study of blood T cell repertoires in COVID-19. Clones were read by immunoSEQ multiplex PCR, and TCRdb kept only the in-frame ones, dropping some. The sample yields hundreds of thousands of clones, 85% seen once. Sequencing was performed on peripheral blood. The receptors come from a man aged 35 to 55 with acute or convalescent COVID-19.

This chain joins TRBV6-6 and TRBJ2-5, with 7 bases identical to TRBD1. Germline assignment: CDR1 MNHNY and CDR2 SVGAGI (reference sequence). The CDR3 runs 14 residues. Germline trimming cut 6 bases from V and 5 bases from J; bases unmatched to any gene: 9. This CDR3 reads CASSRSTGVETQYF. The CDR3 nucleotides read TGTGCCAGCAGCAGATCAACAGGGGTGGAGACCCAGTACTTC.

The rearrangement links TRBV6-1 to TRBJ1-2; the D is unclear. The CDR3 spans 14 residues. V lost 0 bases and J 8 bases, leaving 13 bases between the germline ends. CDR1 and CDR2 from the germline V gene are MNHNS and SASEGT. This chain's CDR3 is CASSEAGDPLGYTF. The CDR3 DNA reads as TGTGCCAGCAGTGAAGCCGGGGATCCTTTAGGCTACACCTTC.

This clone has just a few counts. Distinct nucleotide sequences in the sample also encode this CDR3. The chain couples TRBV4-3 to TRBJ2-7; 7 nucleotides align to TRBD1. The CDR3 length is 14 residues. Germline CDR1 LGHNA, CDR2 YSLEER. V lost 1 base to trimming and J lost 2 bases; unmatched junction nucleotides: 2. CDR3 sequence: CASSQGTGPYEQYF. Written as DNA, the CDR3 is TGCGCCAGCAGCCAAGGGACAGGACCCTACGAGCAGTACTTC.

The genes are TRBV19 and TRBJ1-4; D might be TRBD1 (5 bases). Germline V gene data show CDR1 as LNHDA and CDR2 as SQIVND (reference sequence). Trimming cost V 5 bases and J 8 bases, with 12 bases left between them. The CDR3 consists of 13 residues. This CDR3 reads CASSAGLGEKLFF. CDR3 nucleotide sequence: TGTGCCAGTAGTGCAGGGCTTGGGGAAAAACTGTTTTTT.

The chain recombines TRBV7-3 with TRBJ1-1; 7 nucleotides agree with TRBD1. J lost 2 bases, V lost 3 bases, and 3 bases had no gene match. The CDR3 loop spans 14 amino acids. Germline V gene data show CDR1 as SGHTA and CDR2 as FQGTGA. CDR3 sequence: CASSFGTENTEAFF. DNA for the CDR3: TGTGCCAGCAGCTTCGGGACAGAAAACACTGAAGCTTTCTTT. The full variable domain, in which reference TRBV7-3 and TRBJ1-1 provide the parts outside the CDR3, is GAGVSQTPSNKVTEKGKYVELRCDPISGHTALYWYRQSLGQGPEFLIYFQGTGAADDSGLPNDRFFAVRPEGSVSTLKIQRTERGDSAVYLCASSFGTENTEAFFGQGTRLTVV.

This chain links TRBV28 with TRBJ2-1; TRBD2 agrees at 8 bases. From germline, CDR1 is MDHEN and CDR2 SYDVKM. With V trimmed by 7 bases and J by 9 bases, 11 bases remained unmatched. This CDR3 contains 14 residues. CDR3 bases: TGTGCCAGCAACCTAGCGGGTCCGCTTGGTGAGCAGTTCTTC. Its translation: CASNLAGPLGEQFF.

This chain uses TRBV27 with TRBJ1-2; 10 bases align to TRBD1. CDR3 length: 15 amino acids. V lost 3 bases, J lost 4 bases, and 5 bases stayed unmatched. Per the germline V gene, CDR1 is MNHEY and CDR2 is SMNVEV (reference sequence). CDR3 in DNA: TGTGCCAGCAGTTTCTCGACAGGGGGCGTCTATGGCTACACCTTC. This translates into CASSFSTGGVYGYTF.

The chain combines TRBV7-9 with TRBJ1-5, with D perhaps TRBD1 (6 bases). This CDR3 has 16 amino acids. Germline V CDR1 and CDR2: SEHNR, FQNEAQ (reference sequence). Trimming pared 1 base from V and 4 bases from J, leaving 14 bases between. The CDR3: CASSLVAGALNQPQHF. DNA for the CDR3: TGTGCCAGCAGCTTAGTGGCAGGGGCCTTAAATCAGCCCCAGCATTTT.

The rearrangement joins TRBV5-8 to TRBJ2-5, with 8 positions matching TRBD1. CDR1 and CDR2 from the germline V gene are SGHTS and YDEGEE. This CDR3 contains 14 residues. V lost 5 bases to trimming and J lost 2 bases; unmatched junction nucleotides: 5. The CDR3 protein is CASRVRDRQETQYF. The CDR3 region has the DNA TGTGCCAGCAGAGTCCGGGACAGGCAAGAGACCCAGTACTTC.

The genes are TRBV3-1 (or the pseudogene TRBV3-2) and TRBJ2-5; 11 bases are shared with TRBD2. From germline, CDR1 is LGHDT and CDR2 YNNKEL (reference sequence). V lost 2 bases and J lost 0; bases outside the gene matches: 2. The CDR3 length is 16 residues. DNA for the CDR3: TGTGCCAGCAGCCAAACGGGACTAGCGGACCAAGAGACCCAGTACTTC. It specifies CASSQTGLADQETQYF.